These 25 T cell receptor beta chains were sequenced from one sample in a study of cytomegalovirus exposure and HLA in healthy donors. The method was immunoSEQ multiplex PCR; TCRdb's version includes in-frame clones alone and lacks a portion of them. This table holds some 90,000 clones, roughly 87% found once. The source material was PBMCs. These receptors were obtained from a man in his late teens or twenties in good health and CMV-seropositive.

The rearrangement joins TRBV9 to TRBJ2-5; 9 nucleotides agree with TRBD2. Germline lookup yields CDR1 SGDLS and CDR2 YYNGEE. The length of the CDR3 is 16 residues. Unmatched junction bases numbered 10, after V lost 3 bases and J lost 4 bases. The CDR3 DNA is TGTGCCAGCAGCGGAGATAGCGGGAGATGGGGAGAGACCCAGTACTTC. Protein product: CASSGDSGRWGETQYF.

This clone has a single count. The CDR3 loop is CASSTQRGRNNEQFF. For the CDR3, the DNA is TGTGCCAGTAGTACACAGCGGGGGAGAAACAATGAGCAGTTCTTC. This rearrangement joins TRBV19 to TRBJ2-1; 8 nucleotides match TRBD2. V lost 4 bases and J lost 5; bases outside the gene matches: 7. Germline assignment: CDR1 LNHDA and CDR2 SQIVND (reference sequence). This CDR3 contains 15 residues. The whole variable domain, filled in from reference TRBV19 and TRBJ2-1, reads DGGITQSPKYLFRKEGQNVTLSCEQNLNHDAMYWYRQDPGQGLRLIYYSQIVNDFQKGDIAEGYSVSREKKESFPLTVTSAQKNPTAFYLCASSTQRGRNNEQFFGPGTRLTVL.

The V call is TRBV9, the J call TRBJ2-1; D is perhaps TRBD2 (6 bases). Germline V gene lookup returns CDR1 SGDLS and CDR2 YYNGEE. V dropped 0 bases and J dropped 8 bases, with 15 bases sitting between them. This CDR3 comprises 15 residues. The CDR3: CASSVATGSHYEQFF. The CDR3 DNA sequence: TGTGCCAGCAGCGTAGCGACCGGGAGTCACTATGAGCAGTTCTTC.

This clone showed up just once. The J gene is TRBJ2-3, the V gene TRBV27; D is possibly TRBD2 (7 bases). CDR3 length: 17 amino acids. Germline V gene data show CDR1 as MNHEY and CDR2 as SMNVEV (reference sequence). The V and J ends lost 5 bases and 6 bases respectively, with 24 bases between them. CDR3 nucleotide sequence: TGTGCCAGCAGTCTTCACGCGGGGGCCCCCCCCTCGGATACGCAGTATTTT. As protein: CASSLHAGAPPSDTQYF.

This clone was picked up one time. The chain has TRBV28 and TRBJ2-6, with TRBD1 identical over 8 bases. Germline V gene sequence: CDR1 MDHEN, CDR2 SYDVKM. The CDR3 loop spans 16 amino acids. V shed 6 bases, J shed 2 bases, and the junction held 6 bases outside the gene matches. CDR3 nucleotides: TGTGCCAGCAGACAGGGGGGATCAACTGGGGCCAACGTCCTGACTTTC. Its protein is CASRQGGSTGANVLTF.

The chain uses TRBV9 and TRBJ2-3, with no clear D. There are 13 residues in the CDR3. Germline lookup yields CDR1 SGDLS and CDR2 YYNGEE. The V end was cut by 3 bases, the J end by 1 base, with 6 bases between. CDR3 residues: CASSATGTDTQYF. The CDR3 DNA reads as TGTGCCAGCAGCGCCACAGGCACAGATACGCAGTATTTT.

About this clone: Its ends do not fully match the called genes, so a read error is possible. V is TRBV28 and J is TRBJ1-5; TRBD1 matches 10 bases. The germline gives CDR1 MDHEN, CDR2 SYDVKM. The length of the CDR3 is 16 residues. Here the CDR3 DNA reads TGTGCCAGCAGTTTATACCCCGGACAGGGGGATCACCCCCAGCATTTT. This codes for CASSLYPGQGDHPQHF.

The gene calls are TRBV6-1 and TRBJ1-2; TRBD1 might be the D (5 bases). V lost 3 bases and J 3 bases, leaving 5 bases between the germline ends. The germline gives CDR1 MNHNS, CDR2 SASEGT. The CDR3 is 12 amino acids. The CDR3: CASSDRDYGYTF. The CDR3 DNA sequence: TGTGCCAGCAGTGACAGGGACTATGGCTACACCTTC.

The chain links TRBV2 to TRBJ2-3; D might be TRBD2 (6 bases). The CDR3 is 15 amino acids. Deletions cut 2 bases from V and 1 base from J, with 10 bases between. Germline loops: CDR1 SNHLY, CDR2 FYNNEI. The CDR3 DNA is TGTGCCAGCAGTGAACTGGGGGGAGGCACAGATACGCAGTATTTT. Residues: CASSELGGGTDTQYF.

The chain joins TRBV10-3 to TRBJ2-3, with 9 bases matching TRBD2. Germline values: CDR1 ENHRY, CDR2 SYGVKD. V shed 8 bases, J shed 5 bases, and the junction held 26 bases outside the gene matches. This CDR3 is built from 20 residues. The CDR3 loop is CAIDELGQGRAGGQKDTQYF. The CDR3 DNA sequence: TGTGCCATCGACGAACTGGGGCAGGGGCGCGCGGGAGGGCAGAAAGATACGCAGTATTTT.

This clone came up a few times. J is TRBJ2-7 and V is TRBV7-2, with 8 bases identical to TRBD2. Trimming removed 4 bases from V and 4 bases from J; junction bases left unmatched: 12. The length of the CDR3 is 16 residues. CDR1 and CDR2 (germline): SGHTA, FQGNSA. The CDR3 sequence: CASSSRDEREPYEQYF. CDR3 sequence (DNA): TGTGCCAGCAGCTCCAGGGACGAGCGGGAGCCATACGAGCAGTACTTC.

The rearrangement joins TRBV7-3 to TRBJ2-7; the D gene is possibly TRBD2 (6 bases). Germline V CDR1 and CDR2: SGHTA, FQGTGA. Trimming shortened V by 4 bases and J by 6 bases, and 13 bases separated the two germline ends. The CDR3 extends over 13 amino acids. In DNA, the CDR3 is TGTGCCAGCAGCTGGGGAGGAGCGGGCGAGCAGTACTTC. Translating it yields CASSWGGAGEQYF.

In DNA form, the CDR3 reads TGTGCCACCGGAACCGAACAGGGGGCTGGTGGCTACACCTTC. It translates to CATGTEQGAGGYTF. J is TRBJ1-2 and V is TRBV10-3; 9 positions match TRBD1. The V segment lost 10 bases and the J segment 7 bases; nucleotides outside the gene matches: 13. There are 14 residues in the CDR3. CDR1 is ENHRY, CDR2 SYGVKD, per germline.

The sample holds a few counts of this clone. The chain carries TRBV4-2 and TRBJ2-1; 9 bases match TRBD1. Germline lookup yields CDR1 LGHNA and CDR2 YNFKEQ. V lost 4 bases to trimming and J lost 7 bases; unmatched junction nucleotides: 5. The length of the CDR3 is 14 residues. The CDR3 sequence is CASSPGQGKNEQFF. In nucleotides, the CDR3 is TGTGCCAGCAGCCCGGGACAGGGCAAGAATGAGCAGTTCTTC.

The rearrangement joins TRBV4-1 to TRBJ1-3; D perhaps matches TRBD1 (6 bases). CDR1 and CDR2 (germline): MGHRA, YSYEKL. The CDR3 length is 16 residues. Trimming took off 0 bases at V and 3 bases at J, with 12 bases between the two ends. In nucleotides, the CDR3 is TGCGCCAGCAGCCAAGATCCACAGGGTGGTGGAAACACCATATATTTT. It yields the protein CASSQDPQGGGNTIYF.

V and J are TRBV10-3 and TRBJ1-5, with D possibly being TRBD1 (5 bases). CDR3 length equals 16 residues. Germline V gene sequence: CDR1 ENHRY, CDR2 SYGVKD. Trimming removed 3 bases at V and 9 bases at J, with 21 bases between. The CDR3 region has the DNA TGTGCCATCAGTGAAGTGTCGGGAGGGGCCGTTTGGCCCCAGCATTTT. It yields the protein CAISEVSGGAVWPQHF.

This clone was observed a few times. The V gene is TRBV10-3, the J gene TRBJ1-2; the match to TRBD1 covers 8 bases. The CDR3 length is 15 residues. V gave up 6 bases and J gave up 1 base; unmatched junction bases: 7. CDR1 is ENHRY and CDR2 is SYGVKD in the germline V gene. The CDR3 loop is CAIRDREYDNYGYTF. CDR3 nucleotide sequence: TGTGCCATCAGGGACAGGGAGTACGATAACTATGGCTACACCTTC.

The chain uses TRBV9 and TRBJ2-3; 10 positions agree with TRBD2. The J segment lost 3 bases and the V segment lost 6 bases, leaving 10 bases of the junction unmatched. CDR3 size: 16 residues. Germline CDR1 and CDR2: SGDLS and YYNGEE. In nucleotides, the CDR3 is TGTGCCAGCAACCAGCCCGGGACTAGCGTTACAGATACGCAGTATTTT. This codes for CASNQPGTSVTDTQYF.

The J gene is TRBJ1-4, the V gene TRBV4-3, with 7 bases that match TRBD1. V lost 2 bases to trimming and J lost 6 bases; unmatched junction nucleotides: 6. The V gene's germline CDR1 is LGHNA and CDR2 YSLEER. This CDR3 has 15 residues. This chain's CDR3 is CASSQMTGFDEKLFF. CDR3 coding DNA: TGCGCCAGCAGCCAAATGACAGGGTTCGATGAAAAACTGTTTTTT.

V usage is TRBV7-9 and J usage is TRBJ1-1; tentatively, D is TRBD1 (6 bases). The germline V gene encodes CDR1 SEHNR and CDR2 FQNEAQ (reference sequence). V lost 0 bases, J lost 1 base, and 9 bases lay in between. The CDR3 is made up of 15 amino acids. CDR3 amino acids: CASSLASGQNTEAFF. Here the CDR3 DNA reads TGTGCCAGCAGCTTAGCGTCGGGACAGAACACTGAAGCTTTCTTT.

The chain is built from TRBV5-1 and TRBJ2-7; tentative D call: TRBD2 (5 bases). This CDR3 has 18 amino acids. V dropped 0 bases and J dropped 0 bases, with 19 bases sitting between them. CDR1 is SGHRS, CDR2 YFSETQ, per germline. Here the CDR3 DNA reads TGCGCCAGCAGCTTGGCGGTAGTCGGCGGGTCCTACTCCTACGAGCAGTACTTC. Translating gives CASSLAVVGGSYSYEQYF.

This clone was detected only once. The CDR3 coding sequence is TGTGCCAGTAGTATCCGGCGACTAGCGGGAGCCACAGATACGCAGTATTTT. It codes for CASSIRRLAGATDTQYF. The chain links TRBV19 to TRBJ2-3; TRBD2 agrees at 12 bases. This CDR3 spans 17 amino acids. The ends lost 3 bases at V and 2 bases at J; junction bases unmatched: 6. CDR1 LNHDA and CDR2 SQIVND come from the germline V gene (reference sequence). Based on the CDR3 plus reference TRBV19 and TRBJ2-3, the full variable domain is DGGITQSPKYLFRKEGQNVTLSCEQNLNHDAMYWYRQDPGQGLRLIYYSQIVNDFQKGDIAEGYSVSREKKESFPLTVTSAQKNPTAFYLCASSIRRLAGATDTQYFGPGTRLTVL.

The gene calls are TRBV27 and TRBJ2-7; TRBD2 is a possible D gene (6 bases). Germline CDR1 reads MNHEY; CDR2 reads SMNVEV (reference sequence). The CDR3 spans 13 residues. V lost 5 bases, J lost 0 bases, and 8 bases lay in between. In DNA form, the CDR3 reads TGTGCCAGCAGTCGGGAGTACTCCTACGAGCAGTACTTC. The encoded protein is CASSREYSYEQYF.

As concerns this clone: An end of the junction differs from the germline gene, which may be a read error. The chain links TRBV11-3 to TRBJ2-4, with TRBD1 matching over 8 bases. The CDR3 contains 14 residues. Germline values: CDR1 SGHNT, CDR2 YENEEA. The CDR3, as DNA: TGTGCCAGCAGCATAGACAGGGGACAAAACATTCAGTACTTC. It codes for CASSIDRGQNIQYF.

This clone showed up just once. The chain couples TRBV29-1 to TRBJ2-2, with 11 nucleotides matching TRBD1. This CDR3 has 17 amino acids. Germline lookup yields CDR1 SQVTM and CDR2 ANQGSEA. Trimming took 1 base from V and 6 from J; bases not matched to a gene: 10. The CDR3 spells CSVEVFGTGGGPGELFF. The CDR3 coding sequence is TGCAGCGTTGAAGTCTTCGGGACAGGGGGGGGTCCCGGGGAGCTGTTTTTT.